This TCR beta chain was profiled in a study of blood T cell repertoires in COVID-19. Study-level background: The United States, Italy and Spain supplied acute and convalescent COVID-19 samples.

The authors' processing: Amplified reference gene primers provided the basis for estimating nucleated cell counts. Clones were read by immunoSEQ multiplex PCR, and TCRdb kept only the in-frame ones, dropping some. The V and J calls and the clone size are those of that table, but D and trimming were determined from the DNA. Of roughly 410,000 clones listed, around 91% are singletons. Seattle patients were enrolled during active infection and followed longitudinally. The V end was cut by 3 bases, the J end by 5 bases, with 8 bases between. The CDR3 runs to 12 residues. The germline gives CDR1 SGHRS, CDR2 YFSETQ.

Sequenced sample: peripheral blood. The TCR sequence derives from a woman in her thirties or forties with COVID-19, enrolled during active disease. The gene calls are TRBV5-1 and TRBJ1-1; D is unresolved. CDR3: CASSSGKTEAFF. The CDR3 region has the DNA TGCGCCAGCAGCTCAGGCAAGACTGAAGCTTTCTTT. The full variable domain, in which reference TRBV5-1 and TRBJ1-1 provide the parts outside the CDR3, is KAGVTQTPRYLIKTRGQQVTLSCSPISGHRSVSWYQQTPGQGLQFLFEYFSETQRNKGNFPGRFSGRQFSNSRSEMNVSTLELGDSALYLCASSSGKTEAFFGQGTRLTVV.